This T cell receptor beta chain appears in the sequencing data of a study of OX40 agonist ivuxolimab in advanced cancers. The V and J ends lost 3 bases and 7 bases respectively, with 7 bases between them. Germline V gene sequence: CDR1 MNHNS, CDR2 SASEGT. The CDR3 spans 12 residues. The data were produced by immunoSEQ multiplex PCR, yet TCRdb's version contains in-frame clones alone and is incomplete. The sample lists around 50,000 clones; 85% to 90% were seen once. The sample in question was CD4+ or CD8+ T cells sorted from blood, obtained in a trial of the OX40 agonist ivuxolimab. This chain joins TRBV6-1 and TRBJ2-1, with unresolved D. The receptor was isolated from an adult with an advanced solid tumor such as melanoma, head and neck, liver or kidney cancer. CDR3 nucleotides: TGTGCCAGCAGTGACATAAAGAATGAGCAGTTCTTC. Its translation is CASSDIKNEQFF.